The rows below give T cell receptor beta chains drawn from one sample of a study of cytomegalovirus exposure and HLA in healthy donors. Repertoires were generated with immunoSEQ multiplex PCR, while TCRdb's copy carries only in-frame clones and drops some. The repertoire has tens of thousands of clones, roughly 89% of them found once; the top ten carry approximately 8.4%. The sequenced sample consisted of PBMCs. Every receptor here comes from a young woman in good health and CMV-seropositive. CDR3s include the opening cysteine and the closing phenylalanine or tryptophan. Fields, in order: J gene, D gene, clone size, V gene, CDR3 DNA, CDR3 protein. The D gene is left open where the match is weak. Not every row has a clone size; where given, it reads once, few, many or a size class.

>TRBJ2-1|TRBD2|-|TRBV7-6
TGTGCCAGCAGCTTAGGAGGCTTGCGCGGGGGGCAGACACATGAGCAGTTCTTC
CASSLGGLRGGQTHEQFF
>TRBJ2-1|TRBD2|once|TRBV6-4
TGTGCCAGCAGTGCTAGCGGGGGGGATCCCTACAATGAGCAGTTCTTC
CASSASGGDPYNEQFF
>TRBJ2-7|TRBD1|once|TRBV25-1
TGTGCCAGCACTGGGGACAGTGTATACGAGCAGTACTTC
CASTGDSVYEQYF
>TRBJ2-1|TRBD1|-|TRBV19
TGTGCCAGTAGTCACAGGGGAGCAAGCTCCTACAATGAGCAGTTCTTC
CASSHRGASSYNEQFF
>TRBJ1-6|-|few|TRBV6-5
TGTGCCAGCAGTGAAAGCGTCGTAAATTCACCCCTCCACTTT
CASSESVVNSPLHF
>TRBJ1-1|-|-|TRBV5-5
TGTGCCAGCAGCTTGGTGCCGGGTCCCGTGAACACTGAAGCTTTCTTT
CASSLVPGPVNTEAFF
>TRBJ2-1|-|-|TRBV11-2
TGTGCCAGCAGCGCGGACTCGAGCTCCTACAATGAGCAGTTCTTC
CASSADSSSYNEQFF
>TRBJ1-1|-|-|TRBV19
TGTGCCAGTAGGCGGGGGACTGAAGCTTTCTTT
CASRRGTEAFF
>TRBJ1-2|-|-|TRBV28
TGTGCCAGCGGGGGGGTTGGGGGTGGCTACACCTTC
CASGGVGGGYTF
>TRBJ2-1|-|-|TRBV25-1
TGTGCCAGCAGTGGCCCCGTGAGGCTAGAGCAGTTCTTC
CASSGPVRLEQFF
>TRBJ1-4|TRBD1|once|TRBV28
TGTGCCAGCACTAACCCAGGGGGGAAACTGTTTTTT
CASTNPGGKLFF
>TRBJ2-5|-|-|TRBV1
TGCACCAGCAGCCCATATAACGGGGAGACCCAGTACTTC
CTSSPYNGETQYF
>TRBJ2-1|TRBD1|-|TRBV11-3
TGTGCCAGCAGCAATCCGGGACAGGCTAATGAGCAGTTCTTC
CASSNPGQANEQFF
>TRBJ2-7|TRBD1|-|TRBV2
TGTGCCAGCAGTGAATTAGGACAGGGTGGGTACGAGCAGTACTTC
CASSELGQGGYEQYF
>TRBJ1-4|TRBD1|once|TRBV7-3
TGTGCCAGCAGCTTAGTAGCACCCCGGGACAGGGTATGGAGTTGCGAAAAACTGTTTTTT
CASSLVAPRDRVWSCEKLFF
>TRBJ2-3|TRBD2|once|TRBV19
TGTGCCAGTAGTAGTCGGACTAGCGGGGGTAGCACAGATACGCAGTATTTT
CASSSRTSGGSTDTQYF
>TRBJ1-4|-|-|TRBV5-1
TGCGCCAGCAGCTTGGGACACCCAAATGAAAAACTGTTTTTT
CASSLGHPNEKLFF
>TRBJ1-1|-|-|TRBV19
TGTGCCAGTAGTATAGCAACAGGAGCCATAGGTGTGGCTTTCTTT
CASSIATGAIGVAFF